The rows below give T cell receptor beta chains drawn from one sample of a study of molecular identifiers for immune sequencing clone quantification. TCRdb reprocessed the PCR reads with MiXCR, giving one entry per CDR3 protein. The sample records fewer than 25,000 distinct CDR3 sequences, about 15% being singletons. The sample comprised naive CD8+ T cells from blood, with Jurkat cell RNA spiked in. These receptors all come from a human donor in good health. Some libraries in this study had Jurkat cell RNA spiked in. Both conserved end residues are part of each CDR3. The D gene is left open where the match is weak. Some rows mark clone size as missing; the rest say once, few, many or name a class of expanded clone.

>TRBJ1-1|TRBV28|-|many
CASRPMNTEAFF
TGTGCCAGCCGGCCCATGAACACTGAAGCTTTCTTT
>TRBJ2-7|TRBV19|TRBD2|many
CASSSERGSYEQYF
TGTGCCAGTAGTTCGGAGCGGGGGTCCTACGAGCAGTACTTC
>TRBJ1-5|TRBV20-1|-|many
CSARDSQVPGNQPQHF
TGCAGTGCTAGAGATAGTCAGGTCCCGGGGAATCAGCCCCAGCATTTT
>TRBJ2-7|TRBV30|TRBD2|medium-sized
CAGASGAEQYF
TGTGCCGGGGCTAGCGGGGCCGAGCAGTACTTC
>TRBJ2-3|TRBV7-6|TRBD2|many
CASTRTSGTTDTQYF
TGTGCCAGCACCAGGACTAGCGGGACCACAGATACGCAGTATTTT
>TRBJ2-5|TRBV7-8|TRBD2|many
CASQGRGGRETQYF
TGTGCCAGCCAAGGGCGGGGGGGCCGTGAGACCCAGTACTTC
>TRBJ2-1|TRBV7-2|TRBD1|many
CASSLGGQGAFNEQFF
TGTGCCAGCAGCTTAGGGGGACAGGGGGCTTTCAATGAGCAGTTCTTC
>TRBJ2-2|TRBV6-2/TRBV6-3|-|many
CASRYRDLNVPGELFF
TGTGCCAGCAGGTACCGGGACCTAAACGTCCCCGGGGAGCTGTTTTTT
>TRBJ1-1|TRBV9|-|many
CASSVAGSTEAFF
TGTGCCAGCAGCGTAGCAGGGAGTACTGAAGCTTTCTTT
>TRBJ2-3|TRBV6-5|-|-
CASSYSREWTDTQYF
TGTGCCAGCAGTTATTCTCGGGAGTGGACAGATACGCAGTATTTT
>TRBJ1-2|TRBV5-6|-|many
CASSLVDANYGYTF
TGTGCCAGCAGCTTGGTCGACGCCAACTATGGCTACACCTTC
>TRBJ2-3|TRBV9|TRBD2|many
CASSVSLASGETDTQYF
TGTGCCAGCAGCGTAAGTTTGGCTAGCGGGGAGACAGATACGCAGTATTTT
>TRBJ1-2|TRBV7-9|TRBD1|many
CASSLVGRGPANYGYTF
TGTGCCAGCAGCTTAGTAGGCAGGGGGCCGGCTAACTATGGCTACACCTTC
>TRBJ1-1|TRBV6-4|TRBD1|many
CASKGQDQNTEAFF
TGTGCCAGCAAAGGACAGGACCAAAACACTGAAGCTTTCTTT
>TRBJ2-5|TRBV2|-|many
CASSDGLAETQYF
TGTGCCAGCAGTGATGGGTTAGCGGAGACCCAGTACTTC
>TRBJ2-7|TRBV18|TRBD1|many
CASSESGTGWYEQYF
TGTGCCAGCTCAGAGTCCGGGACAGGGTGGTACGAGCAGTACTTC
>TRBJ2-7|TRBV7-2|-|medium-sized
CASSLTLPAGSYEQYF
TGTGCCAGCAGCTTAACCCTCCCGGCAGGTTCCTACGAGCAGTACTTC